Detailed here is one TCR beta chain. Antigen specificity is unknown. The data originate from a study of human T cells and chemical hapten exposure. Whole-study results and caveats: Expanded TCRs produced significantly more large CDR3 similarity clusters than controls did.

Via MiXCR, TCRdb re-called the RACE reads, giving one row per CDR3 protein. The sample shows around 300,000 distinct CDR3 sequences, approximately 6.3% of them seen only once. Germline V gene sequence: CDR1 SEHNR, CDR2 FQNEAQ (reference sequence). The CDR3 sequence is 14 residues long. Trimming left V 6 bases short and J 5 bases short, with 14 bases between. Time point: patch test 1, 2 weeks after DPC sensitization. The treatment was: therapeutic diphenylcyclopropenone sensitization with weekly scalp DPC. RNA extraction used unfractionated whole blood as the source of total RNA. Specimen: whole blood, collected in connection with sensitization to the hapten diphenylcyclopropenone (DPC). The origin of this receptor is a woman between 18 and 29 years old with alopecia areata. Some clones in this sample may be carry-over from other donors' samples. The J gene is TRBJ2-4, the V gene TRBV7-9; D remains ambiguous. The CDR3 DNA is TGTGCCAGCAGTCATACCGGACGAGAAAACATTCAGTACTTC. Translating it yields CASSHTGRENIQYF. The variable domain in full, with the rest retrieved from reference TRBV7-9 and TRBJ2-4, is DTGVSQNPRHKITKRGQNVTFRCDPISEHNRLYWYRQTLGQGPEFLTYFQNEAQLEKSRLLSDRFSAERPKGSFSTLEIQRTEQGDSAMYLCASSHTGRENIQYFGAGTRLSVL.